The 15 T cell receptor beta chains in this list originate from one sample, sequenced in a study of shared clonotypes between healthy human individuals (TCRdb year 2020). Libraries were made using the immunoSEQ multiplex PCR assay. TCRdb mirrors the immuneACCESS table, restricted to in-frame sequences. Some clones are absent from its copies; in checked studies, under half trace to an unresolved V gene, and the reason for the others is unknown. For this sample there are around 2.5 million clones; roughly 93% appear just once. About 0.34% of the sample belongs to the ten largest clones. Source material: naive CD4+ T cells from PBMCs. The sample's cell subset or site, from its label and the paper: CD45RA+ positively selected. These TCRs come from a man younger than 30 in good health. Some clones in this sample may be carry-over from other donors' samples.

A remark on this clone: The identical CDR3 is also encoded by other nucleotide sequences in the sample. The chain carries TRBV4-1 and TRBJ2-7; a weak D match, TRBD2 (6 bases). The V end was cut by 2 bases, the J end by 3 bases, with 11 bases between. Germline V lookup: CDR1 MGHRA, CDR2 YSYEKL. The CDR3 consists of 14 residues. The CDR3 is CASSQPGTGYEQYF. CDR3 bases: TGCGCCAGCAGCCAACCCGGGACTGGCTACGAGCAGTACTTC.

In the case of this clone: This specimen includes other DNA sequences encoding the same CDR3. The chain has TRBV29-1 and TRBJ2-3; D not certain. This CDR3 region has 11 residues. Germline V lookup: CDR1 SQVTM, CDR2 ANQGSEA. Trimming stripped 2 bases from V and 3 bases from J, with 3 bases between. CDR3: CSVEKTDTQYF. For the CDR3, the DNA is TGCAGCGTTGAAAAAACAGATACGCAGTATTTT.

The chain combines TRBV7-8 with TRBJ2-7; 9 bases map to TRBD2. The CDR3 totals 15 residues. Losses at the gene ends were 1 base for V and 4 bases for J; bases not matched to a gene: 5. Germline loops: CDR1 SGHVS, CDR2 FQNEAQ. This CDR3 reads CASSLGLAGMYEQYF. CDR3 sequence (DNA): TGTGCCAGCAGCTTAGGGCTAGCGGGGATGTACGAGCAGTACTTC.

This clone showed up just a few times. The V call is TRBV18, the J call TRBJ1-2; D is undetermined. The CDR3 contains 13 residues. The germline V gene encodes CDR1 KGHSH and CDR2 LQKENI. The V and J ends lost 3 bases and 4 bases respectively, with 9 bases between them. CDR3 sequence: CASSPGGRYGYTF. The CDR3 DNA reads TGTGCCAGCTCACCGGGCGGGCGCTATGGCTACACCTTC.

CDR3 bases: TGCGCCAGCAGCTCCGGACTAGGGGGGCCGCTCGAGCAGTACTTC. This codes for CASSSGLGGPLEQYF. V is TRBV5-1 and J is TRBJ2-7; a weak D match, TRBD2 (7 bases). The ends were cut back, 3 bases at V and 6 bases at J, with 19 bases in the middle. The CDR3 sequence is 15 residues long. Germline CDR1 reads SGHRS; CDR2 reads YFSETQ.

V and J are TRBV6-1 and TRBJ2-7, with 9 bases aligning to TRBD1. The germline gives CDR1 MNHNS, CDR2 SASEGT. The length of the CDR3 is 15 residues. The V gene end was trimmed by 5 bases and the J gene end by 6 bases; junction bases not matched to a gene: 11. The CDR3 loop reads CASSPPGTGFREQYF. CDR3 DNA sequence: TGTGCCAGCAGTCCCCCCGGGACAGGGTTTCGCGAGCAGTACTTC.

The chain carries TRBV28 and TRBJ2-7; 8 bases fit TRBD1. After removal of 7 bases from V and 5 bases from J, the junction contained 13 bases not matched to a gene. The CDR3 spans 15 residues. Germline CDR1 and CDR2: MDHEN and SYDVKM. The CDR3 bases are TGTGCCAGCATTTCCCGGGACAGGTCATTCGACGAGCAGTACTTC. Translation gives CASISRDRSFDEQYF.

The chain recombines TRBV5-6 with TRBJ2-5, with TRBD2 identical over 13 bases. The V and J ends lost 6 bases and 2 bases, in that order; junction bases with no gene match: 7. CDR1 and CDR2 (germline): SGHDT, YYEEEE. The length of the CDR3 is 16 residues. The CDR3 DNA reads as TGTGCCAGCACCCTAGGGACTAGCGGGATACAAGAGACCCAGTACTTC. It codes for CASTLGTSGIQETQYF.

This chain connects TRBV7-9 to TRBJ2-2; 10 nucleotides agree with TRBD2. This CDR3 is built from 17 residues. Germline V gene data show CDR1 as SEHNR and CDR2 as FQNEAQ (reference sequence). V lost 5 bases and J lost 2; bases outside the gene matches: 8. The CDR3 DNA reads TGTGCCAGCAGCCCCCGGCTAGCGGGAGCCAACACCGGGGAGCTGTTTTTT. The encoded protein is CASSPRLAGANTGELFF.

The V call is TRBV30, the J call TRBJ1-6, with D hard to call. The germline V gene has CDR1 GTSNPN and CDR2 SVGIG (reference sequence). Trimming took 3 bases from V and 2 from J, leaving 8 bases between them. The CDR3 is 14 amino acids. The CDR3 spells CAWSLVTYNSPLHF. The CDR3 coding sequence is TGTGCCTGGAGCCTCGTCACCTATAATTCACCCCTCCACTTT.

In its sample, this clone was seen once. The rearrangement uses TRBV5-1 and TRBJ2-5, with D possibly being TRBD1 (6 bases). This CDR3 is 14 amino acids long. Trimming stripped 4 bases from V and 3 bases from J, with 13 bases between. Germline CDR1 SGHRS, CDR2 YFSETQ. CDR3 sequence: CASSPTGSEETQYF. The CDR3 nucleotides read TGCGCCAGCAGCCCCACAGGGTCGGAAGAGACCCAGTACTTC. Variable domain in full (rest from reference TRBV5-1 and TRBJ2-5): KAGVTQTPRYLIKTRGQQVTLSCSPISGHRSVSWYQQTPGQGLQFLFEYFSETQRNKGNFPGRFSGRQFSNSRSEMNVSTLELGDSALYLCASSPTGSEETQYFGPGTRLLVL.

The chain is built from TRBV18 and TRBJ2-5; 14 positions agree with TRBD2. The CDR3 consists of 15 residues. Germline V gene data show CDR1 as KGHSH and CDR2 as LQKENI. The junction had 5 bases not matched to a gene; V was cut back by 6 bases and J by 5 bases. The CDR3 loop reads CASSGTSGRPETQYF. CDR3 bases: TGTGCCAGCTCCGGGACTAGCGGGAGACCTGAGACCCAGTACTTC.

As for this clone: This CDR3 is also generated by other DNA sequences in the sample. The rearrangement joins TRBV10-3 to TRBJ2-1, with D uncertain. This CDR3 has 12 residues. The V gene's germline CDR1 is ENHRY and CDR2 SYGVKD. The V gene lost 0 bases and the J gene lost 6 bases, with 3 bases spanning the gap. This chain's CDR3 is CAISESSNEQFF. The CDR3 region has the DNA TGTGCCATCAGTGAGTCATCCAATGAGCAGTTCTTC.

This chain joins TRBV30 and TRBJ2-5, with TRBD2 as a possible D gene (6 bases). The CDR3 has 17 residues. V gave up 4 bases and J gave up 5 bases, with 26 bases separating them. Looked up from germline, CDR1 is GTSNPN and CDR2 is SVGIG (reference sequence). The CDR3 DNA reads as TGTGCCTGGAACCCTCACCGGGGCGGCGGGACTTGGGAGACCCAGTACTTC. Translating gives CAWNPHRGGGTWETQYF. The entire variable domain, with the rest obtained from reference TRBV30 and TRBJ2-5, is as follows: SQTIHQWPATLVQPVGSPLSLECTVEGTSNPNLYWYRQAAGRGLQLLFYSVGIGQISSEVPQNLSASRPQDRQFILSSKKLLLSDSGFYLCAWNPHRGGGTWETQYFGPGTRLLVL.

The V call is TRBV29-1, the J call TRBJ2-2, with 8 nucleotides matching TRBD1. The CDR3 runs 13 residues. V shed 7 bases and J 1 base; nucleotides not matched to a gene: 2. Germline V gives CDR1 SQVTM, CDR2 ANQGSEA. The CDR3 nucleotides read TGCAGCGGCAGGGGGCAGAACACCGGGGAGCTGTTTTTT. The encoded protein is CSGRGQNTGELFF.